This is a list of T cell receptor beta chains from one sample in a study of CD4 T cells in relation to SARS-CoV-2 and coronaviruses. Data came from immunoSEQ multiplex PCR; TCRdb stores just in-frame clones and leaves some out. The repertoire holds about 59,000 clones, 70% to 90% seen once, with roughly 1.4% in the top ten. Sequenced: memory CD4+ T cells from PBMCs. Receptors originate from a human donor in good health. CDR3s include the opening cysteine and the closing phenylalanine or tryptophan. D genes are given only for firm matches. Size is stated for part of the rows, as once, few or many counts, or as a class when the clone is expanded.

abundance	v_gene	d_gene	j_gene	CDR3aa	CDR3nt
once	TRBV6-2/TRBV6-3	.	TRBJ2-7	CASSYALGTRSYEQYF	TGTGCCAGCAGTTACGCTTTAGGGACAAGGTCCTACGAGCAGTACTTC
.	TRBV7-3	.	TRBJ2-2	CASSLTSTGELFF	TGTGCCAGCAGCTTGACTAGTACCGGGGAGCTGTTTTTT
.	TRBV25-1	TRBD2	TRBJ2-7	CASATTGTSGRAAYEQYF	TGTGCCAGCGCTACCACCGGGACTAGCGGGAGGGCCGCGTACGAGCAGTACTTC
.	TRBV2	.	TRBJ2-1	CASRDTSSGEQFF	TGTGCCAGCAGGGACACTAGCTCGGGTGAGCAGTTCTTC
.	TRBV28	TRBD1	TRBJ1-3	CASSGATGIQDTIYF	TGTGCCAGCAGCGGCGCGACAGGGATACAGGACACCATATATTTT
few	TRBV3-1/TRBV3-2	.	TRBJ2-2	CASTDANTGELFF	TGTGCCAGCACAGACGCGAACACCGGGGAGCTGTTTTTT
.	TRBV27	.	TRBJ1-1	CASSLTVNTEAFF	TGTGCCAGCAGTTTAACAGTGAACACTGAAGCTTTCTTT
.	TRBV7-6	TRBD2	TRBJ2-7	CASSLGFRRGGPEQYF	TGTGCCAGCAGCTTAGGGTTTCGGCGGGGAGGGCCCGAGCAGTACTTC
.	TRBV5-6	.	TRBJ1-2	CASTLEDYGYTF	TGTGCCAGCACCCTAGAGGACTATGGCTACACCTTC
.	TRBV28	.	TRBJ1-4	CASTEGMTDEKLFF	TGTGCCAGCACCGAGGGGATGACGGATGAAAAACTGTTTTTT
.	TRBV7-9	TRBD2	TRBJ2-7	CASSPGGWEQYF	TGTGCCAGCAGCCCGGGGGGATGGGAGCAGTACTTC
.	TRBV6-1	TRBD1	TRBJ2-5	CASSELLVRQGETQYF	TGTGCCAGCAGTGAACTCCTAGTGAGACAGGGAGAGACCCAGTACTTC
.	TRBV7-9	.	TRBJ2-7	CASSLLSWDREQYF	TGTGCCAGCAGCCTCTTAAGCTGGGACCGCGAGCAGTACTTC
.	TRBV28	TRBD2	TRBJ2-7	CASDLAGGYEQYF	TGTGCCAGCGATTTAGCGGGAGGCTACGAGCAGTACTTC
once	TRBV7-2	TRBD1	TRBJ2-7	CASSRQGYEQYF	TGTGCCAGCAGCCGACAGGGCTACGAGCAGTACTTC
.	TRBV5-1	.	TRBJ1-1	CASSLSGRNTEAFF	TGCGCCAGCAGCTTGTCAGGGAGAAACACTGAAGCTTTCTTT
.	TRBV6-5	.	TRBJ2-5	CASSLEETQYF	TGTGCCAGCAGTTTAGAGGAGACCCAGTACTTC
.	TRBV4-1	.	TRBJ2-7	CASSQDNRQSSYEQYF	TGCGCCAGCAGCCAAGATAACCGCCAAAGCTCCTACGAGCAGTACTTC
.	TRBV10-1	.	TRBJ1-5	CAIGTESSNQPQHF	TGCGCCATCGGGACGGAAAGTAGCAATCAGCCCCAGCATTTT
.	TRBV27	.	TRBJ2-7	CASSFEARNYEQYF	TGTGCCAGCAGTTTCGAGGCTAGAAACTACGAGCAGTACTTC
.	TRBV14	TRBD2	TRBJ2-2	CASSQVRLAGAGELFF	TGTGCCAGCAGCCAAGTGCGTCTAGCGGGAGCCGGGGAGCTGTTTTTT
.	TRBV10-1	TRBD2	TRBJ2-1	CASSDVVTSPRSEQFF	TGCGCCAGCAGTGATGTTGTGACTAGCCCCCGGAGTGAGCAGTTCTTC
.	TRBV5-4	.	TRBJ2-5	CASSLPQETQYF	TGTGCCAGCAGCTTGCCCCAAGAGACCCAGTACTTC
.	TRBV15	.	TRBJ2-1	CATSRDRGAGQFF	TGTGCCACCAGCAGAGATAGGGGCGCAGGGCAGTTCTTC
.	TRBV11-2	TRBD1	TRBJ2-6	CASSPAQGARGANVLTF	TGTGCCAGCAGCCCCGCGCAGGGGGCGCGGGGGGCCAACGTCCTGACTTTC
.	TRBV3-1/TRBV3-2	.	TRBJ1-1	CASSQWGQYTEAFF	TGTGCCAGCAGCCAGTGGGGGCAGTACACTGAAGCTTTCTTT
.	TRBV2	.	TRBJ1-6	CASSYDRLNSPLHF	TGTGCCAGCAGTTATGACAGGCTTAATTCACCCCTCCACTTT
.	TRBV6-5	TRBD1	TRBJ1-4	CASSYATGGREKLFF	TGTGCCAGCAGTTATGCGACAGGGGGGAGAGAAAAACTGTTTTTT
once	TRBV5-1	TRBD2	TRBJ2-7	CASSLAGLAGSYEQYF	TGCGCCAGCAGCTTGGCGGGACTAGCGGGGTCCTACGAGCAGTACTTC
once	TRBV19	.	TRBJ2-7	CASSIVSASYEQYF	TGTGCCAGTAGTATAGTTTCTGCTTCCTACGAGCAGTACTTC
few	TRBV7-8	.	TRBJ1-2	CASSLVYRTTQNYGYTF	TGTGCCAGCAGCTTAGTTTATAGGACAACCCAAAACTATGGCTACACCTTC
.	TRBV27	TRBD1	TRBJ1-1	CASSRWGQGILGAFF	TGTGCCAGCAGTCGCTGGGGACAGGGCATTTTGGGAGCTTTCTTT
.	TRBV5-1	.	TRBJ2-7	CASSPTRDGVSYEQYF	TGCGCCAGCAGCCCGACCCGGGACGGAGTCTCCTACGAGCAGTACTTC
.	TRBV5-8	TRBD1	TRBJ2-3	CASSLDRDRVSNTQYF	TGTGCCAGCAGCTTGGATCGGGACAGGGTGTCGAATACGCAGTATTTT
.	TRBV5-1	.	TRBJ1-1	CASSFEQVNTEAFF	TGCGCCAGCAGCTTTGAACAGGTGAACACTGAAGCTTTCTTT
.	TRBV5-8	.	TRBJ2-1	CASSLDNYNEQFF	TGTGCCAGCAGCTTGGACAACTACAATGAGCAGTTCTTC
.	TRBV28	.	TRBJ1-5	CASTWSQRGQPQHF	TGTGCCAGCACCTGGAGCCAACGGGGTCAGCCCCAGCATTTT
.	TRBV6-2/TRBV6-3	.	TRBJ2-3	CASSYGRDSGTDTQYF	TGTGCCAGCAGTTACGGGAGGGACAGCGGAACAGATACGCAGTATTTT
.	TRBV7-2	.	TRBJ2-1	CASSLGLASGEQFF	TGTGCCAGCAGCTTAGGTTTAGCGAGCGGTGAGCAGTTCTTC
.	TRBV3-1/TRBV3-2	.	TRBJ1-2	CASSNGWVSYGYTF	TGTGCCAGCAGCAACGGATGGGTGAGCTATGGCTACACCTTC
.	TRBV28	.	TRBJ2-7	CASKSVIYEQYF	TGTGCCAGCAAGTCTGTGATCTACGAGCAGTACTTC